This T cell receptor beta chain originates from a study of T cell responses to AZD1222 COVID-19 vaccine. The data were produced by immunoSEQ multiplex PCR, yet TCRdb's version contains in-frame clones alone and is incomplete. The top ten clones hold about 9.1% of a sample with about 75,000 clones, approximately 89% of them seen once. V was trimmed by 5 bases and J by 4 bases, leaving 14 bases between them. The CDR3 totals 14 residues. CDR1 and CDR2 from the germline V gene are LNHDA and SQIVND (reference sequence). Sequenced material: peripheral blood, taken 28 days after the second dose of the MenACWY control vaccine. The chain uses TRBV19 and TRBJ1-2; D gene unclear. The receptor was isolated from an adult who received the MenACWY meningococcal vaccine as a control. The CDR3 nucleotides are TGTGCCAGTAGTCTCCTGACACCCAGCTATGGCTACACCTTC. Translated, it gives CASSLLTPSYGYTF.